These T cell receptor beta chains were read from a single sample in a study of T cell repertoires in cytomegalovirus infection. TCRdb redid the calling of the reads with MiXCR, one entry per CDR3 protein. The top ten hold around 50% of the sample, which has over 120,000 distinct CDR3 sequences, more than 30% seen once. These receptors are not linked to any known antigen. The specimen was CD8+ T cells from cultured PBMCs, collected from culture after CMV antigen stimulation. The receptors come from a human donor in good health (CMV status not recorded). Some clones in this sample may be carry-over from other donors' samples. The CDR3 runs from the conserved cysteine through the conserved F or W. The order of the fields is CDR3 protein, CDR3 DNA, V gene, clone size, D gene, J gene. A D gene is named only where the DNA matches it firmly. Size tells how often a clone was seen (once, few, many) or the class of an expanded clone, and some rows leave it out.

CASSAGQPPFYEQYF	TGTGCCAGCAGCGCGGGACAGCCCCCCTTCTACGAGCAGTACTTC	TRBV13	few	.	TRBJ2-7
CASSFGGAGLNNEQFF	TGTGCCAGCAGTTTCGGGGGGGCCGGACTGAACAATGAGCAGTTCTTC	TRBV12-3/TRBV12-4	.	TRBD2	TRBJ2-1
CATSAYSGEQFF	TGTGCCACCAGTGCCTACTCCGGGGAGCAGTTCTTC	TRBV24-1	.	.	TRBJ2-1
CASSGVYRLEQYF	TGTGCCAGCAGTGGTGTCTACCGCCTTGAGCAGTACTTC	TRBV6-1	few	.	TRBJ2-7
CASSLAEEELFF	TGTGCCAGCAGCTTGGCGGAGGAAGAGCTGTTTTTT	TRBV5-5	.	.	TRBJ2-2
CASSQTGGRGTIYF	TGTGCCAGCAGCCAGACAGGGGGTAGAGGCACCATATATTTT	TRBV28	few	TRBD1	TRBJ1-3
CATSRDPGGSYGYTF	TGTGCCACCAGCAGAGACCCTGGAGGGAGCTATGGCTACACCTTC	TRBV15	.	.	TRBJ1-2
CASSLEVDTGELFF	TGTGCCAGCAGCTTAGAGGTGGACACCGGGGAGCTGTTTTTT	TRBV11-3	.	.	TRBJ2-2
CASTLGSSGELFF	TGCGCCAGCACCCTGGGGTCCTCCGGCGAGCTGTTTTTT	TRBV5-1	.	.	TRBJ2-2
CASSPLLREAFF	TGTGCCAGCAGCCCGCTTCTCAGGGAAGCTTTCTTT	TRBV9	.	.	TRBJ1-1
CASSPEATGYPYGYTF	TGTGCCAGCAGCCCAGAAGCGACAGGTTATCCTTATGGCTACACCTTC	TRBV7-8	.	.	TRBJ1-2
CASSLRRASRYNEQFF	TGTGCCAGCAGTTTAAGGAGGGCTAGCCGGTACAATGAGCAGTTCTTC	TRBV2	.	.	TRBJ2-1
CASTWGGSYGYTF	TGTGCCAGCACCTGGGGCGGATCCTATGGCTACACCTTC	TRBV12-3/TRBV12-4	once	.	TRBJ1-2
CSAGTGRGERKLFF	TGCAGCGCTGGAACAGGGAGGGGTGAACGGAAACTGTTTTTT	TRBV29-1	few	.	TRBJ1-4
CASSRTGYEQFF	TGTGCCAGCAGCAGGACAGGGTATGAGCAGTTCTTC	TRBV11-2	few	TRBD1	TRBJ2-1
CASSFRGNPYEQYF	TGTGCCAGCAGTTTTCGCGGAAATCCCTACGAGCAGTACTTC	TRBV28	.	.	TRBJ2-7
CAISESIRERETQYF	TGTGCCATCAGTGAGTCGATTAGGGAACGAGAGACCCAGTACTTC	TRBV10-3	.	.	TRBJ2-5
CASSAPIRTLANEQFF	TGTGCCAGCAGCGCCCCTATCAGGACGCTGGCTAATGAGCAGTTCTTC	TRBV7-8	few	.	TRBJ2-1
CASSSKGGELFF	TGTGCCAGCAGTTCGAAGGGCGGGGAGCTGTTTTTT	TRBV12-3/TRBV12-4	.	.	TRBJ2-2
CASSLAVYTGELFF	TGTGCCAGCAGCTTAGCCGTCTACACCGGGGAGCTGTTTTTT	TRBV7-8	many	.	TRBJ2-2
CASSPGTVYSYEQYF	TGTGCCAGCAGCCCCGGGACAGTTTACTCCTACGAGCAGTACTTC	TRBV7-6	.	TRBD1	TRBJ2-7
CASSFPMLEAFF	TGTGCCAGCAGCTTCCCAATGCTAGAAGCTTTCTTT	TRBV7-6	.	.	TRBJ1-1
CASSLTQGGLQETQYF	TGTGCCAGCAGCTTAACGCAGGGGGGACTCCAAGAGACCCAGTACTTC	TRBV7-8	few	.	TRBJ2-5
CASSEAETFHPLHF	TGTGCCAGCAGTGAGGCAGAAACCTTCCATCCCCTCCACTTT	TRBV25-1	.	.	TRBJ1-6
CATQESSYNEQFF	TGTGCCACCCAGGAGAGCTCCTACAATGAGCAGTTCTTC	TRBV12-3/TRBV12-4	many	.	TRBJ2-1
CASSLGVGSEDTQYF	TGTGCCAGCAGCTTAGGGGTCGGCAGCGAAGATACGCAGTATTTT	TRBV7-2	many	.	TRBJ2-3
CASSFPGQGGYNEQFF	TGTGCCAGCAGTTTTCCCGGACAGGGCGGGTACAATGAGCAGTTCTTC	TRBV12-3/TRBV12-4	few	TRBD1	TRBJ2-1
CASSESVEFSTDTQYF	TGTGCCAGCAGTGAAAGTGTAGAATTTAGCACAGATACGCAGTATTTT	TRBV2	.	.	TRBJ2-3
CASSEFRTGADTQYF	TGTGCCAGCAGTGAATTTAGAACGGGGGCAGATACGCAGTATTTT	TRBV6-1	.	.	TRBJ2-3
CASSLGLSYEQYF	TGTGCCAGCAGCTTAGGGCTCTCCTACGAGCAGTACTTC	TRBV12-3/TRBV12-4	many	.	TRBJ2-7
CASSATIGTANTEAFF	TGTGCCAGCAGTGCAACCATCGGGACAGCAAACACTGAAGCTTTCTTT	TRBV27	few	TRBD1	TRBJ1-1
CASSFTVGTDTQYF	TGTGCCAGCAGTTTTACAGTAGGCACAGATACGCAGTATTTT	TRBV27	few	.	TRBJ2-3
CATSDLDSTEAFF	TGTGCCACCAGTGATTTGGACAGCACTGAAGCTTTCTTT	TRBV24-1	many	.	TRBJ1-1
CASSSTAITEAFF	TGTGCCAGCAGCTCGACAGCAATCACTGAAGCTTTCTTT	TRBV7-9	many	.	TRBJ1-1
CASSPPQLNTEAFF	TGTGCCAGCAGCCCCCCACAGCTGAACACTGAAGCTTTCTTT	TRBV5-6	many	.	TRBJ1-1
CATENREDTQYF	TGTGCCACCGAGAATCGGGAGGATACGCAGTATTTT	TRBV12-3/TRBV12-4	few	.	TRBJ2-3
CASSFSARRTDTQYF	TGTGCCAGCAGTTTTTCGGCTAGACGCACAGATACGCAGTATTTT	TRBV28	.	.	TRBJ2-3
CSARGTGETQYF	TGCAGTGCTAGGGGGACCGGGGAGACCCAGTACTTC	TRBV20-1	.	.	TRBJ2-5
CASSSVRDPLNTEAFF	TGTGCCAGCAGTTCCGTTAGGGATCCATTGAACACTGAAGCTTTCTTT	TRBV28	.	.	TRBJ1-1
CASSQGQGPYEQYF	TGTGCCAGTAGTCAAGGACAGGGGCCCTACGAGCAGTACTTC	TRBV19	.	TRBD1	TRBJ2-7
CSARTSGGRDTQYF	TGCAGTGCTAGGACTAGCGGGGGCCGGGATACGCAGTATTTT	TRBV20-1	few	TRBD2	TRBJ2-3
CASTIGLGGNTEAFF	TGTGCCAGTACTATAGGTCTAGGGGGCAATACTGAAGCTTTCTTT	TRBV19	.	TRBD1	TRBJ1-1
CASSLTDRTNSYEQYF	TGTGCCAGCAGCCTAACCGACAGGACCAACTCCTACGAGCAGTACTTC	TRBV6-1	.	.	TRBJ2-7
CASSSTESYEQYF	TGTGCCAGCAGCTCCACCGAGTCCTACGAGCAGTACTTC	TRBV11-2	.	.	TRBJ2-7
CASRARGGSTEAFF	TGTGCCAGCAGGGCCAGGGGCGGGAGCACTGAAGCTTTCTTT	TRBV2	.	.	TRBJ1-1
CASSPQFDNEQFF	TGTGCCAGCAGCCCTCAGTTCGACAATGAGCAGTTCTTC	TRBV5-6	.	.	TRBJ2-1
CASSIGHNSPLHF	TGTGCCAGTAGTATTGGGCACAATTCACCCCTCCACTTT	TRBV19	.	.	TRBJ1-6
CASSPYQGEQPQHF	TGTGCCAGCAGCCCATATCAGGGGGAGCAGCCCCAGCATTTT	TRBV7-6	many	TRBD1	TRBJ1-5
CASSPRSGGLQDTQYF	TGTGCCAGCAGCCCCAGGAGCGGGGGGCTCCAAGATACGCAGTATTTT	TRBV7-9	many	TRBD2	TRBJ2-3
CSASGWGNTEAFF	TGCAGTGCTTCGGGATGGGGGAACACTGAAGCTTTCTTT	TRBV20-1	few	.	TRBJ1-1
CASSPVDYGYTF	TGTGCCAGCAGCCCGGTAGACTATGGCTACACCTTC	TRBV13	.	.	TRBJ1-2
CASSTDSSYNEQFF	TGTGCCAGCAGCACGGACAGCTCCTACAATGAGCAGTTCTTC	TRBV5-6	few	.	TRBJ2-1
CASSKTGINEQYF	TGTGCCAGTAGCAAGACAGGGATCAACGAGCAGTACTTC	TRBV19	.	TRBD1	TRBJ2-7
CASNGGLAGAEQFF	TGTGCCAGCAACGGCGGACTAGCGGGGGCCGAGCAGTTCTTC	TRBV7-9	.	TRBD2	TRBJ2-1
CASRDRVDYGYTF	TGTGCCAGCCGGGACAGGGTTGACTATGGCTACACCTTC	TRBV27	few	TRBD1	TRBJ1-2
CASSLRLAGVMDEQFF	TGTGCCAGCAGCTTAAGGCTAGCGGGGGTTATGGATGAGCAGTTCTTC	TRBV7-3	.	TRBD2	TRBJ2-1
CASTLAGEDEQFF	TGTGCCAGCACATTAGCGGGAGAGGATGAGCAGTTCTTC	TRBV7-8	many	TRBD2	TRBJ2-1
CSARGSHRDSSTDTQYF	TGCAGTGCTAGAGGAAGTCACCGGGACTCCAGCACAGATACGCAGTATTTT	TRBV20-1	few	.	TRBJ2-3
CETSGGVTYNEQFF	TGTGAGACTAGCGGGGGCGTAACCTACAATGAGCAGTTCTTC	TRBV28	.	TRBD2	TRBJ2-1